This record concerns one T cell receptor beta chain sequence. There is no known antigen for this receptor. No per-base quality is available; no much larger clone lies one base away. TCR beta VDJ combination and CDR3 sequence profiling used genomic DNA as the template. An Illumina HiSeq 2000 was used for TCR repertoire sequencing. As for the original processing: TRBV/TRBJ rearrangement plots, CDR3 size and DJ length profiles, and Simpson's diversity index were used to evaluate the repertoires. The immunodominant clone was defined as the most abundant DNA sequence in deep sequencing data. CDR3 amino acid sequences were checked for sharing between subjects and were compared against published repertoires and the VDJdb database. TCRdb reran the public reads through fastp at Q25 and MiXCR, keeping productive beta chains. Each record represents a unique CDR3 protein, reported with the most common genes and DNA among its rows. TCRdb, rather than the study authors, made the V and J calls. This sample lists some 170,000 distinct CDR3 sequences; roughly 60% were detected once. The ten biggest clones cover under 55% of the sample.

The data derive from a study of CD8+CD57+ T cells in acquired aplastic anemia (dated by TCRdb to about 2018). As for the study more broadly: A mean of approximately 3 ug of DNA, ranging from about 0.2 to 27.4 ug, was extracted from sorted CD4+ and CD8+ cells. CD8+CD57+ expansion was defined as frequency above the mean frequency observed in healthy subjects. What the research found in general, with its limitations: About 30 CD8+ CDR3 sequences were found to be shared between patients and controls, but these sequences appeared to be highly expressed in patients and within the immunodominant clones of the patients. No significant difference in CD8+ Simpson's diversity was found between patients and healthy controls (P=0.060).

Trimmed from V: 4 bases; trimmed from J: 2 bases; junction bases lacking a gene match: 6. Reading the germline V gene (reference sequence) gives CDR1 DFQATT and CDR2 SNEGSKA. The CDR3, from cysteine to phenylalanine, totals 14 residues. Only the CDR3 portion is preserved as DNA: 42 bases, with reading frame beginning at the first base. Flow cytometry had shown CD8+CD57+ cell expansion in the patients selected for sequencing. All patients had severe acquired aplastic anemia diagnosed by International Study of Aplastic Anemia and Agranulocytosis and Camitta criteria. No therapy had been received by the patients at the time of blood sampling. The study deep-sequenced TCR repertoires of sorted CD4+ and CD8+ blood T cells from severe aplastic anemia patients and healthy subjects. Patients were enrolled under clinicaltrials.gov protocols 00001620, 01623167, 00001397, 00071045, 00081523 and 00961064 in the USA. Ficoll-Paque density gradient centrifugation was used to isolate peripheral blood mononuclear cells. Before DNA extraction, CD4+ and CD8+ T cells were sorted by FACS or by magnetic beads.

This sequence uses TRBV20-1 and TRBJ2-7, with TRBD1 identical over 9 junction bases. This sequence originates from a human donor with aplastic anemia. Specimen: sorted CD4+, CD8+, or CD8+CD57+ T cells (not recorded which) from PBMCs. CDR3 sequence: CSAITGTGTYEQYF. The nucleotides read TGCAGTGCTATTACCGGGACAGGGACCTACGAGCAGTACTTC.